This TCR beta chain originates from a study of cytomegalovirus exposure and HLA in healthy donors (dated by TCRdb to between 2016 and 2019). Notes on the research overall: In an earlier analysis of fewer than 750 of the donors, around 290 Gb of sequence data and 95 million to 130 million unique TCR beta sequences from 150 million to 200 million T cells were reported. Of the roughly 400 genotyped donors, 75% to 85% were placed in the genetic ancestry cluster associated with self-reported Caucasian donors. The study was designed to test whether signatures of past pathogen exposure could be identified by cataloging public T cell receptors. To study patterns of TCR occurrence, a later analysis re-analyzed previously published TCR beta repertoires from under 750 donors and added high-resolution HLA genotyping. Every discovery cohort repertoire had been produced on one sequencing platform. To decide whether each TCR beta V gene segment behaved as functional or pseudogenic, an earlier analysis of over 500 of the donors relied on high-throughput TCR beta sequencing. In a later genetic analysis, genome-wide SNP genotypes for about 65% of the roughly 700 donors were used, and that subset was treated as a discovery cohort. Rather than using new phenotypic data, the later analysis identified candidate immune exposures from TCR beta sequences and from how often those sequences occurred across donors. Across some 400 genotyped donors of the cohort, an average of approximately 220,000 unique TCR beta nucleotide sequences per donor were sequenced, and approximately 19% of those sequences were non-productive. High-throughput TCR immunosequencing, statistical association of individual TCRs with disease status, and machine learning were combined to predict cytomegalovirus infection status. A handful of DR-DQ haplotypes were handled as single units for association and clustering because linkage in the cohort was strong. HLA typing covered class I and class II loci at four-digit resolution. In addition to the first cohort of about 650 subjects, a separate validation cohort of over 90 different subjects was used. The study used immunosequencing to profile the T cell repertoires of approximately 690 subjects and linked those repertoires to cytomegalovirus serostatus. Donor age, sex, ethnicity and CMV serostatus were compiled alongside the repertoire data. Typing coverage varied by locus: about 629-630 donors for A, B, C, DRB1 and DQB1; roughly 500 for DQA1; over 600 for DPA1; 450 to 480 for DPB1. An early release covering 500 to 750 HLA-typed donors comprised around 300 gigabases of sequencing data and around 80 million unique TCR sequences.

From the germline V gene, CDR1 is MRHNA and CDR2 is SNTAGT. There are 19 amino acids in the CDR3, from cysteine to phenylalanine inclusive. CDR3 DNA only is kept here, 57 bases in frame from base 1. Germline trimming: 3 bases from V, 3 bases from J; junction bases outside gene matches: 14. Preparation of the library involved the immunoSEQ multiplex PCR assay. The multiplex PCR relied on a mix of 60 forward primers for TCR Vbeta segments and 13 reverse primers for TCR Jbeta segments. A multiplex PCR assay on genomic DNA amplified the CDR3 region of rearranged TCR beta genes. The amplified TCR beta libraries were sequenced on the Illumina HiSeq System as 87-base-pair reads. As for the authors' bioinformatics: In a later analysis, some 80 million unique TCR beta chains were counted across the 650 to 750 repertoires, and roughly 11 million of these chains were shared by at least two donors. Raw reads were error-corrected and collapsed into unique sequences with a nearest-neighbor algorithm that merged closely related sequences to remove PCR and sequencing errors. V, D and J gene segments were assigned by aligning CDR3 sequences to IMGT reference sequences. For a sequence to be retained, a match of at least six nucleotides was required to both a V gene segment and a J gene segment. A rearrangement was called productive if the CDR3 had no stop codons and remained in frame with V and J, and every other rearrangement was called non-productive. Following IMGT convention, CDR3 was defined as the stretch from the second conserved V-encoded cysteine up to the conserved J-encoded phenylalanine. In an earlier analysis of approximately 590 of the donors, sequences lacking an unambiguous match to a single V gene segment were excluded. An earlier analysis of just under 600 of the donors called V segments functional above 56.7% productive rearrangements and segregating when the between-donor standard deviation exceeded 5%. A statistical classification framework was built for diagnosing cytomegalovirus status from the catalog of TCR beta chain sequences. V and J gene assignment, in a later analysis, came from comparing TCR nucleotide sequences with IMGT/GENE-DB human TR gene sequences. The TCRdist pipeline was used in a later analysis to assign CDR3 sequences and most-parsimonious VDJ recombination scenarios. In a later analysis, each TCR beta chain was defined by its CDR3 amino acid sequence together with its V-gene family, and reads lacking a unique V-gene family were excluded. A later analysis removed nearly 600 highly shared, low-generation-probability nucleotide sequences to deal with suspected cross-contamination and a sequencing artifact. A later analysis calculated a clonal expansion index for each public chain from normalized within-repertoire ranks of inferred template counts. In a later analysis, generation probabilities were computed using a VDJ recombination model fitted to out-of-frame rearrangements, and the results were checked against IGoR. In a later analysis, hypergeometric tests were used to score TCR-TCR, TCR-HLA and TCR-CMV co-occurrence, with a repertoire-size bias correction applied to TCR pairs. In a later analysis, false discovery rates were estimated by permuting HLA or CMV assignments 20 times. A later analysis grouped co-occurring TCRs with DBSCAN, adding TCRdist sequence similarity when clustering within HLA-allele-positive subsets. Repertoires with fewer than 30,000 or more than 120,000 public chains were left out of co-occurrence clustering, as were about 5 repertoires with anomalous nucleotide sharing. As stored in TCRdb, this immuneACCESS dataset retains in-frame rearrangements with V and J assigned. A fraction of the clones does not appear; measured against another copy, unresolved V genes explain less than half of the discrepancy, and the remainder lacks a known reason. V, J and clone size reflect that table, while D and trimming were determined from the DNA. The sample table records fewer than 200,000 clones; approximately 80% of these occur just once. Of the sample, more than 3.5% falls within the top ten clones.

In total, approximately 700 healthy bone marrow donors made up the cohort. At the time of sampling, every cohort member was nominally healthy, though immune exposures that went unrecorded were likely present. The donor tested CMV seropositive and was one of the 289 seropositive cohort members. A peripheral blood sample was collected from each donor, and TCR beta sequencing was performed on peripheral blood mononuclear cells. Genomic DNA extraction from the blood cell samples was performed with the Qiagen DNeasy Blood Extraction Kit. What the work shows at the level of the full study, not this receptor alone: Correlated functional status among segregating V segments might be attributable to linkage disequilibrium, but an unknown experimental factor could not be ruled out. The 87-base-pair reads could not distinguish some IMGT-functional V segments, including TRBV6-2 and TRBV6-3, so those segments were excluded. A later analysis associated roughly 17,000 TCR beta sequences with specific HLA alleles at a false discovery rate of 0.05. In the study, around 150 TCR beta chains were listed as associated with cytomegalovirus. HLA typing was unavailable for some donors at each locus, so association tests used only the typed subset. Three of the identified cytomegalovirus-associated TCR beta chains were confirmed in vitro to be specific for cytomegalovirus antigens. The only immune exposure information available for the cohort was CMV serostatus. Presence/absence analyses assumed roughly uniform sequencing depth across donors, an assumption that may not hold. The authors suggested that the approach could potentially be generalized to other disease states and immunological phenotypes. Only TCR beta chains were sequenced in this cohort, and the absence of alpha or paired-chain data limited detectable features. A cluster of highly shared sequence variants was judged likely to represent a technical artifact of the sequencing pipeline. When HLA alleles, especially DR and DQ, strongly co-occurred, TCR associations were difficult to assign to individual alleles. A later analysis found that HLA-associated TCR beta chains were more clonally expanded and had lower generation probabilities than equally common non-associated chains. A further reported finding was that TCR beta sequences accurately predicted the HLA-A and HLA-B alleles for most subjects in the first cohort. In a later genetic analysis, a missense DCLRE1C variant was associated with V-gene and J-gene trimming of TCR beta chains, and the association was replicated in an independent cohort. A later analysis reported that several top co-occurrence clusters appeared linked to parvovirus B19, influenza, CMV and Epstein-Barr virus. Most TCR sequences were observed very rarely across donors, whereas some public TCRs were present in many individuals. In both the original and validation cohorts, the classifier was reported to diagnose cytomegalovirus status with high specificity and sensitivity. A later analysis found that most CMV-associated TCR beta chains appeared HLA-restricted, with HLA associations seemingly driven largely by CMV exposure. According to a later genetic analysis, donors in an Asian-associated ancestry cluster had fewer N-insertions in productive TCRs than the approximately 690-donor mean. An earlier analysis of roughly 570 of the donors showed that most TCR beta V segments appeared in productive rearrangements either about 90% or about 30% of the time, which broadly matched IMGT annotations. Because counts were too low, some 17 rarely observed V segments, including chromosome 9 orphons, were excluded from the earlier analysis of 587 of the donors. According to a later analysis, TCR association rates differed among HLA loci, with DRB1 alleles showing the most associated TCRs and HLA-C alleles showing the fewest.

Worth noting for this clone: The antigen it binds to is not known. It has no much larger one-base neighbor in the sample; base qualities were not kept.

The chain employs TRBV6-4 and TRBJ2-1, with 10 central nucleotides matching TRBD2. The sample consisted of PBMCs. The sequence came from a man aged 25-40 years in good health and CMV-seropositive. In nucleotide form, the sequence is TGTGCCAGCAGTGAAAAAGCGGGGGGGCCTTTTAACTTCTACAATGAGCAGTTCTTC. Its amino acids are CASSEKAGGPFNFYNEQFF.